This T cell receptor beta chain is drawn from a study of shared clonotypes between healthy human individuals. Turning to the study itself: Each donor's CD8 memory used one plate, CD8 naive two, each CD4 subset three. Findings and caveats of the study: Rarefaction indicated that sorted-subset sequencing remained incomplete although depth was large. Against clonotypes common to all four donors, non-shared ones had lower generation probabilities.

Sequencing used immunoSEQ multiplex PCR; TCRdb keeps in-frame clones, though not all of them. The sample contains over a million clones, approximately 80% of which appear only once. J was trimmed by 4 bases and V by 2 bases; bases with no gene match: 7. Germline-derived CDR1 and CDR2 are SGHKS and YYEKEE (reference sequence). The CDR3 covers 16 residues. Worth noting for this clone: Antigen unknown.

Each sample came from a Caucasian adult donor living in Nashville, Tennessee. Sequencing was carried out using memory CD4+ T cells from PBMCs. Regarding subset: CD45RA-negative fraction. The clonotype originates from a man aged 18 to 30 in good health. Some clones in this sample may be carry-over from other donors' samples. The J gene is TRBJ2-2, the V gene TRBV5-5; 8 bases are a match to TRBD2. The CDR3 reads CASSFRLAGLTGELFF. CDR3 in DNA: TGTGCCAGCAGCTTCCGATTAGCGGGGCTCACCGGGGAGCTGTTTTTT.